This TCR beta chain is from a study of early stage breast cancer tumors. At the level of the study: Samples were sequenced at 9 to 10-fold average coverage. Findings of the study overall: Most shared enriched TCRB sequences were commonly generated ones. Tumors had roughly 2.4-fold higher T cell density and higher clonality than adjacent normal breast tissue.

Notes on this clone: The target antigen is unknown.

Each sample had two DNA replicates, 0.5 ug blood or around 1.5 ug tissue. This table comes from immunoSEQ multiplex PCR, and its TCRdb copy is limited to in-frame clones, with some not included. The data contain about 51,000 clones, just under 80% of them seen just once; the ten biggest clones take up around 3.4%. Germline-derived CDR1 and CDR2 are GTSNPN and SVGIG (reference sequence). The CDR3 totals 14 residues. V dropped 0 bases and J dropped 5; count of bases not matched to a gene: 4. The chain combines TRBV30 with TRBJ2-3; TRBD2 agrees at 8 bases. The TCR was taken from a person aged 35-55 years with breast cancer. The sequencing input was blood. The CDR3 reads CAWSVAGVKDTQYF. The CDR3 region has the DNA TGTGCCTGGAGTGTAGCGGGAGTCAAAGATACGCAGTATTTT.